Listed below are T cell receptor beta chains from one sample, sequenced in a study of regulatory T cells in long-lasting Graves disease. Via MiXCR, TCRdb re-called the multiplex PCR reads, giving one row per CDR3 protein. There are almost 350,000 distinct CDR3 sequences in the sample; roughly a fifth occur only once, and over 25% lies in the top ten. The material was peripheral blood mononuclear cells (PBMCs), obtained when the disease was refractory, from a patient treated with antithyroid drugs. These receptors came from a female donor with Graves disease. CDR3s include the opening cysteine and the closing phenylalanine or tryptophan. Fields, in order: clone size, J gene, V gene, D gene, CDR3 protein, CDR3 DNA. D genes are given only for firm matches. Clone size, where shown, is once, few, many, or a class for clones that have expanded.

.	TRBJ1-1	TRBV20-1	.	CSALPLTQNTEAFF	TGCAGTGCCCTCCCCCTGACACAGAACACTGAAGCTTTCTTT
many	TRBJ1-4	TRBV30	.	CAWSARQIRNEKLFF	TGTGCCTGGAGTGCCCGACAGATACGGAATGAAAAACTGTTTTTT
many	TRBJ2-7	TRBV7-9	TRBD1	CASSGGTGVRNEQYF	TGTGCCAGCAGCGGGGGGACAGGGGTAAGGAACGAGCAGTACTTC
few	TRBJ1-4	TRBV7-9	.	CASSSLGLRGITNEKLFF	TGTGCCAGCAGCTCCCTCGGGCTCCGGGGAATAACTAATGAAAAACTGTTTTTT
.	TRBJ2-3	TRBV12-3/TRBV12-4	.	CASRSVSTDTQYF	TGTGCCAGCAGGAGCGTCAGCACAGATACGCAGTATTTT
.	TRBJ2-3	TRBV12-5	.	CASGTPVGGSQYF	TGTGCTAGTGGTACCCCGGTGGGGGGATCGCAGTATTTT
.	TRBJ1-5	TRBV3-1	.	CASSQVQNQPQHF	TGTGCCAGCAGCCAAGTCCAGAATCAGCCCCAGCATTTT
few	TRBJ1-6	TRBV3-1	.	CASSQEWGGSYNSPLHF	TGTGCCAGCAGCCAAGAGTGGGGGGGATCCTATAATTCACCCCTCCACTTT
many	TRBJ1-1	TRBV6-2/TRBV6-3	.	CASSSGLGAFF	TGTGCCAGCAGCTCGGGACTTGGAGCTTTCTTT
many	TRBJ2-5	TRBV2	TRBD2	CASVLPGTSRDQETQYF	TGTGCCAGCGTCCTTCCTGGGACTAGCAGGGACCAAGAGACCCAGTACTTC
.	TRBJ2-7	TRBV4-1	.	CASSPLGIREQYF	TGCGCCAGCAGCCCTTTAGGGATCCGGGAGCAGTACTTC
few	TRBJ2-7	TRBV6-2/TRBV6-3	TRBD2	CASSYGGSASEQYF	TGTGCCAGCAGTTATGGCGGGAGTGCGTCCGAGCAGTACTTC
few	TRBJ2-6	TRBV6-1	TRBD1	CASSPAGTAVFSGANVLTF	TGTGCCAGCAGTCCCGCCGGGACAGCGGTGTTCTCTGGGGCCAACGTCCTGACTTTC
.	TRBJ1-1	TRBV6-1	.	CASRKLTIMNTEAFF	TGTGCCAGCAGAAAACTGACAATCATGAACACTGAAGCTTTCTTT
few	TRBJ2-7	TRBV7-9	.	CASRGGRTYEQYF	TGTGCCAGCAGGGGGGGCCGGACCTACGAGCAGTACTTC
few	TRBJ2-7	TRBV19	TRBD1	CASSEGTGGSYEQYF	TGTGCCAGTAGTGAGGGGACAGGGGGCTCCTACGAGCAGTACTTC
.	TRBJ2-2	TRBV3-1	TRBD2	CASSQTGGHTGELFF	TGTGCCAGCAGCCAAACGGGAGGACACACCGGGGAGCTGTTTTTT
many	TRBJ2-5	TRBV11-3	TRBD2	CASSSGITSGASQETQYF	TGTGCCAGCAGCTCCGGGATTACTAGCGGGGCATCCCAAGAGACCCAGTACTTC
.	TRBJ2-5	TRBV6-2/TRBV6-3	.	CAGMNLSGPQGKTQYF	TGTGCCGGGATGAACCTTAGCGGACCCCAGGGAAAGACCCAGTACTTC
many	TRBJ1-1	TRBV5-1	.	CASSLGSRSTEAFF	TGCGCCAGCAGCTTGGGGTCCCGGAGCACTGAAGCTTTCTTT
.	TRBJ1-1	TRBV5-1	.	CASSYTPVNTEAFF	TGCGCCAGCAGCTATACCCCAGTTAACACTGAAGCTTTCTTT
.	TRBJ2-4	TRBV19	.	CASSRAGTPVSDIQYF	TGTGCCAGTAGTCGAGCCGGGACTCCGGTTTCGGACATTCAGTACTTC
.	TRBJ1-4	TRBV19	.	CASSILRVEKLFF	TGTGCCAGTAGTATCCTCCGCGTGGAAAAACTGTTTTTT
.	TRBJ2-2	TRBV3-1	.	CASSLDPNTGELFF	TGTGCCAGCAGCCTGGATCCGAACACCGGGGAGCTGTTTTTT
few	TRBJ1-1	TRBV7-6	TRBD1	CASSPWDRAGEAFF	TGTGCCAGCAGCCCCTGGGACAGGGCGGGTGAAGCTTTCTTT
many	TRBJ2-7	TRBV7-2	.	CASSLMMAGPAPGEQYF	TGTGCCAGCAGCTTAATGATGGCGGGCCCAGCCCCTGGCGAGCAGTACTTC
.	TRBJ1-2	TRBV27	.	CASSYPGRPTYGYTF	TGTGCCAGCAGTTACCCGGGACGGCCAACCTATGGCTACACCTTC
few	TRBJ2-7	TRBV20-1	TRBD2	CSASDGGDSYEQYF	TGCAGTGCTAGCGACGGGGGGGACTCCTACGAGCAGTACTTC
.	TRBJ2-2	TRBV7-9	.	CASSRPLPGSRRPGELFF	TGTGCCAGCAGTCGACCCCTCCCAGGGAGTAGAAGACCCGGGGAGCTGTTTTTT
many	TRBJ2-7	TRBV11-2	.	CASSLVSRSYEQYF	TGTGCCAGCAGCTTAGTCTCGCGATCCTACGAGCAGTACTTC
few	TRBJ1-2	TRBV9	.	CASSVEGLSIDGYTF	TGTGCCAGCAGCGTAGAGGGGTTGTCGATCGATGGCTACACCTTC
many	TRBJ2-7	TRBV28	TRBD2	CASSLLYPREGSEQYF	TGTGCCAGCAGTTTACTCTACCCGCGGGAGGGCTCCGAGCAGTACTTC
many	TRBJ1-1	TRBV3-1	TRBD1	CASSQGGQMNTEAFF	TGTGCCAGCAGCCAAGGGGGACAGATGAACACTGAAGCTTTCTTT
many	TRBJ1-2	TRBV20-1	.	CSAGGRTIYGYTF	TGCAGTGCAGGAGGACGAACTATCTATGGCTACACCTTC
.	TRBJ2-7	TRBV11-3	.	CASSLGPTSYEQYF	TGTGCCAGCAGCTTGGGTCCCACCTCCTACGAGCAGTACTTC
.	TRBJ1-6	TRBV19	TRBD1	CASSISDQGGSPLHF	TGTGCCAGTAGTATATCAGACCAGGGGGGTTCACCCCTCCACTTT
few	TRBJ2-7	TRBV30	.	CAWREGSGSYEQYF	TGTGCCTGGAGGGAAGGGTCGGGCTCCTACGAGCAGTACTTC
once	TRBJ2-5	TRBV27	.	CASSPWVVF	TGTGCCAGCAGTCCGTGGGTAGTCTTC
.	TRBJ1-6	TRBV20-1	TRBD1	CSATETGGSNSPLHF	TGCAGTGCTACAGAGACAGGGGGAAGCAATTCACCCCTCCACTTT
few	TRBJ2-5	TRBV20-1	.	CSANPRRGYNQETQYF	TGCAGTGCGAACCCTCGGAGGGGATATAATCAAGAGACCCAGTACTTC
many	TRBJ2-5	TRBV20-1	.	CSATSSGTTKETQYF	TGCAGTGCTACATCCTCCGGGACAACAAAAGAGACCCAGTACTTC
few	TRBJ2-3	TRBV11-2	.	CASSYGRAVGGTQYF	TGTGCCAGCAGCTACGGACGCGCGGTGGGGGGTACGCAGTATTTT
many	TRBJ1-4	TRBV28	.	CASNSAALNEKLFF	TGTGCCAGCAATTCTGCGGCGCTGAATGAAAAACTGTTTTTT
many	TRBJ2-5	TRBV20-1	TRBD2	CSALYSGRVETQYF	TGCAGTGCTCTATATAGCGGGAGGGTAGAGACCCAGTACTTC
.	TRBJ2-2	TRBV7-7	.	CASSLVAGTVELFF	TGTGCTAGCAGCTTAGTAGCAGGGACCGTGGAGCTGTTTTTT
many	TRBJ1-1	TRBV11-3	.	CASSLEGGFTGINTEAFF	TGTGCCAGCAGCTTAGAGGGGGGGTTTACAGGGATCAACACTGAAGCTTTCTTT
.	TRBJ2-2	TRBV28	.	CASSPGGGGELFF	TGTGCCAGCAGTCCCGGGGGTGGCGGGGAGCTGTTTTTT
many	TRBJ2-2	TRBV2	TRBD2	CASSGPLAGGFTGELFF	TGTGCCAGCAGTGGCCCTCTAGCGGGAGGGTTCACCGGGGAGCTGTTTTTT
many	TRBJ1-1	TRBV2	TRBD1	CASRGGQGRTEAFF	TGTGCCAGCAGAGGGGGACAGGGGCGGACTGAAGCTTTCTTT
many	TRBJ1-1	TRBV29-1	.	CSVEWGLNTEAFF	TGCAGCGTTGAATGGGGACTGAACACTGAAGCTTTCTTT
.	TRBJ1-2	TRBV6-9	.	CASSSSWGASDYGYTF	TGTGCCAGCAGTTCCTCTTGGGGTGCGAGCGACTATGGCTACACCTTC
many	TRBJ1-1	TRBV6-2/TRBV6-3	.	CASSFGTGAIF	.
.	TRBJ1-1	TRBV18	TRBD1	CASSRKAIAGGGNTEAFF	TGTGCCAGCTCTCGTAAAGCAATCGCAGGGGGCGGGAACACTGAAGCTTTCTTT